The 14 T cell receptor beta chains below come from one sample, sequenced in a study of T cell repertoires in cytomegalovirus infection. TCRdb reprocessed the reads via MiXCR and lists one record per CDR3 protein. Found here are roughly 920,000 distinct CDR3 sequences, more than 25% of them singletons; the top ten hold over 11%. These receptors lack a known antigen. The sample was cultured CD8+ T cells from PBMCs, taken from culture after CMV antigen stimulation. The receptors were sampled from a human donor in good health (CMV status not recorded). Some clones in this sample may be carry-over from other donors' samples.

The genes are TRBV9 and TRBJ1-5, with D perhaps matching TRBD1 (6 bases). V was trimmed by 0 bases and J by 5 bases, leaving 12 bases between them. Germline V CDR1 and CDR2: SGDLS, YYNGEE. This CDR3 has 15 residues. Written as DNA, the CDR3 is TGTGCCAGCAGCGTAGGGTCAGGGGACCATCAGCCCCAGCATTTT. It encodes CASSVGSGDHQPQHF.

J is TRBJ2-7 and V is TRBV4-1; unclear D gene. Trimming cost V 0 bases and J 2 bases, with 5 bases left between them. The CDR3 covers 13 residues. Germline CDR1 and CDR2: MGHRA and YSYEKL. In nucleotides, the CDR3 is TGCGCCAGCAGCCAAGAGCCCCCCTACGAGCAGTACTTC. This sequence encodes CASSQEPPYEQYF.

This clonotype appeared many times. V usage is TRBV4-1 and J usage is TRBJ2-1, with 9 bases matching TRBD1. After removal of 4 bases from V and 4 bases from J, the junction contained 5 bases not matched to a gene. Germline V lookup: CDR1 MGHRA, CDR2 YSYEKL. The CDR3 loop spans 15 amino acids. In DNA, the CDR3 is TGCGCCAGCAGCCCAGGGACAGGGATATACAATGAGCAGTTCTTC. Amino acids: CASSPGTGIYNEQFF.

In this sample, this clonotype turned up a few times. CDR3 nucleotide sequence: TGTGCCAGCAGCTTGGTTCCGGGTGACACTGAAGCTTTCTTT. Protein product: CASSLVPGDTEAFF. The gene calls are TRBV5-8 and TRBJ1-1, with unresolved D. Germline V lookup: CDR1 SGHTS, CDR2 YDEGEE. The CDR3 has 14 amino acids. V dropped 0 bases and J dropped 3 bases, with 9 bases sitting between them.

This clonotype showed up many times. The V and J genes are TRBV7-6 and TRBJ2-5; D is possibly TRBD2 (5 bases). V dropped 6 bases and J dropped 4 bases, with 6 bases sitting between them. There are 11 residues in the CDR3. Germline V gene lookup returns CDR1 SGHVS and CDR2 FNYEAQ. CDR3 region: CASRRGETQYF. The DNA of the CDR3 is TGTGCCAGCAGACGGGGAGAGACCCAGTACTTC.

This clonotype came up a few times. The rearrangement links TRBV7-8 to TRBJ2-5, with D possibly being TRBD2 (6 bases). This CDR3 is 14 amino acids long. V was trimmed by 7 bases and J by 1 base, leaving 13 bases between them. CDR1 and CDR2 (germline): SGHVS, FQNEAQ. CDR3 nucleotide sequence: TGTGCCAGCAAAGATGCGGGAACCCAAGAGACCCAGTACTTC. Its protein product is CASKDAGTQETQYF.

This clonotype appeared a few times. J is TRBJ2-5 and V is TRBV7-6; D may match TRBD1 or TRBD2 (5 bases each). The CDR3 runs to 15 residues. The V gene's germline CDR1 is SGHVS and CDR2 FNYEAQ. The germline V and J ends were trimmed by 2 bases and 1 base, with 11 bases remaining between them. In DNA, the CDR3 is TGTGCCAGCAGCTTAAGTTGGGGGTCCCAAGAGACCCAGTACTTC. Translating gives CASSLSWGSQETQYF.

This clonotype was detected ten times or more. The gene calls are TRBV7-2 and TRBJ1-2; 7 nucleotides match TRBD1. The germline V gene encodes CDR1 SGHTA and CDR2 FQGNSA. Trimming took 4 bases from V and 4 from J; bases not matched to a gene: 15. CDR3 length equals 17 residues. The CDR3 DNA reads TGTGCCAGCAGCTCCATCTCGAGGGGGCAGGAAGGCTATGGCTACACCTTC. This translates into CASSSISRGQEGYGYTF.

This clonotype was recorded at least ten times. V usage is TRBV2 and J usage is TRBJ2-7; no definite D call. Germline loops: CDR1 SNHLY, CDR2 FYNNEI. Deletions cut 4 bases from V and 1 base from J, with 11 bases between. The CDR3 is made up of 14 amino acids. In DNA, the CDR3 is TGTGCCAGCAGTGCCGCGCCTCCATCCTACGAGCAGTACTTC. Amino acids: CASSAAPPSYEQYF.

The chain links TRBV2 to TRBJ2-1; possible D gene TRBD1, 5 bases. V lost 6 bases, J lost 9 bases, and 15 bases lay in between. CDR1 SNHLY and CDR2 FYNNEI come from the germline V gene. This CDR3 is built from 13 residues. CDR3 sequence: CASRGRARPEQFF. CDR3 nucleotides: TGTGCCAGCAGGGGCAGGGCGCGGCCTGAGCAGTTCTTC.

The table lists this clonotype with many counts. V usage is TRBV7-2 and J usage is TRBJ2-1; possibly TRBD2 for D (5 bases). Per the germline V gene, CDR1 is SGHTA and CDR2 is FQGNSA. Deletions cut 3 bases from V and 6 bases from J, with 9 bases between. This CDR3 has 13 amino acids. CDR3 sequence reads: CASSFGLANEQFF. The CDR3 coding sequence is TGTGCCAGCAGCTTTGGGCTAGCCAATGAGCAGTTCTTC.

The chain recombines TRBV9 with TRBJ1-1, with D possibly matching TRBD1 (5 bases). The ends were cut back, 3 bases at V and 3 bases at J, with 15 bases in the middle. Germline lookup yields CDR1 SGDLS and CDR2 YYNGEE. The CDR3 is 15 residues long. As DNA, the CDR3 is TGTGCCAGCAGCGGCCGGGACGGAGTTGACACTGAAGCTTTCTTT. Amino acid sequence: CASSGRDGVDTEAFF.

The rearrangement uses TRBV19 and TRBJ2-1; 9 bases map to TRBD2. V trimming: 7 bases; J trimming: 7 bases; junction bases outside the gene matches: 11. Looked up from germline, CDR1 is LNHDA and CDR2 is SQIVND (reference sequence). CDR3 size: 15 residues. CDR3 amino acids: CASTRRGLAKNEQFF. DNA for the CDR3: TGTGCCAGTACCCGCAGGGGACTAGCAAAGAATGAGCAGTTCTTC. The whole variable domain, filled in from reference TRBV19 and TRBJ2-1, reads DGGITQSPKYLFRKEGQNVTLSCEQNLNHDAMYWYRQDPGQGLRLIYYSQIVNDFQKGDIAEGYSVSREKKESFPLTVTSAQKNPTAFYLCASTRRGLAKNEQFFGPGTRLTVL.

This sequence joins TRBV13 and TRBJ1-1; unclear D gene. V shed 5 bases and J shed 7 bases, with 11 bases lying between them. The CDR3 has 12 amino acids. Germline assignment: CDR1 PRHDT and CDR2 FYEKMQ (reference sequence). The CDR3 DNA sequence: TGTGCCAGCAGCCCCGGACGGAATGAAGCTTTCTTT. Its protein product is CASSPGRNEAFF.